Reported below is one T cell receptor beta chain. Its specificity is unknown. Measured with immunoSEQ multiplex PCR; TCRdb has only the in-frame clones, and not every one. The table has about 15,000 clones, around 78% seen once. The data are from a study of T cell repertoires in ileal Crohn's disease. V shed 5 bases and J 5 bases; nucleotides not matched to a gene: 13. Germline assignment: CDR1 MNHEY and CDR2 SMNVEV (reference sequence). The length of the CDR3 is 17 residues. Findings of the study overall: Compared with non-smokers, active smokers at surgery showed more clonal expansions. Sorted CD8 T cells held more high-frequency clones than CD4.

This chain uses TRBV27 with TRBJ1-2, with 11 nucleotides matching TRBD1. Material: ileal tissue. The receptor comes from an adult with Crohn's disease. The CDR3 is CASSPLLRGQGAYGYTF. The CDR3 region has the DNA TGTGCCAGCAGTCCCCTTTTACGCGGACAGGGGGCTTATGGCTACACCTTC.